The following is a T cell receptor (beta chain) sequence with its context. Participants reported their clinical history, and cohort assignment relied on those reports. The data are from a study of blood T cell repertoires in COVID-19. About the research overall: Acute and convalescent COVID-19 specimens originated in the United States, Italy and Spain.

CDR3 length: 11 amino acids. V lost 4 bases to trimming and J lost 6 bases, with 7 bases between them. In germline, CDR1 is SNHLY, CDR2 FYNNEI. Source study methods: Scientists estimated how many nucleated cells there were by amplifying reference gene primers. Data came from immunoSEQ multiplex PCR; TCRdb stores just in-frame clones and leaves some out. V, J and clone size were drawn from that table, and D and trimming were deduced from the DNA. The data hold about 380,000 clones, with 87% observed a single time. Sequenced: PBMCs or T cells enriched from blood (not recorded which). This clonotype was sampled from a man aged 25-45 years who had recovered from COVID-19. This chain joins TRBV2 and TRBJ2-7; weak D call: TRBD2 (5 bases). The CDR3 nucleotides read TGTGCCAGCAGTGGGACTTTCGAGCAGTACTTC. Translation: CASSGTFEQYF.